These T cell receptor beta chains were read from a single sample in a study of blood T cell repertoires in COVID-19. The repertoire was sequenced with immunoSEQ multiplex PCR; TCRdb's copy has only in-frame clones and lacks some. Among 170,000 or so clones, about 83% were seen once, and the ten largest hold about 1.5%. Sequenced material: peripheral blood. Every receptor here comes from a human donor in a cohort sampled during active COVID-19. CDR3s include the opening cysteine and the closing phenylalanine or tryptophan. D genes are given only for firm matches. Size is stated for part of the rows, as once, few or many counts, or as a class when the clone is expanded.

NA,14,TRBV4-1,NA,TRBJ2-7,TGCGCCAGCAGCCAAGATCTTGGGGGCTGGGAGCAGTACTTC,CASSQDLGGWEQYF
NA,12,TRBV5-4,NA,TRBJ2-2,TGTGCCAGCAGCTCAGACTCAGGGGAGCTGTTTTTT,CASSSDSGELFF
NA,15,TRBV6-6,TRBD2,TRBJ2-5,TGTGCCAGCAGCCCCCCCCTAGCGGGGCAAGAGACCCAGTACTTC,CASSPPLAGQETQYF
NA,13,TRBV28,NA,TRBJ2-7,TGTGCCACCCATTTAGGGGGGGAGGACGAGCAGTACTTC,CATHLGGEDEQYF
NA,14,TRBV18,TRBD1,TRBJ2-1,TGTGCCAGCTCACCTGGGACAGTAAACAATGAGCAGTTCTTC,CASSPGTVNNEQFF
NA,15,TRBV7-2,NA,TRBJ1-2,TGTGCCAGCAGCTTAGACCGGACGGGACTCTATGGCTACACCTTC,CASSLDRTGLYGYTF
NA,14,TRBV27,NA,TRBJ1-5,TGTGCCAGCAGACAGGGTACGGGCAATCAGCCCCAGCATTTT,CASRQGTGNQPQHF
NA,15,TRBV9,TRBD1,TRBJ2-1,TGTGCCAGCAGCGTAGGGGGACAGGGTGGGAATGAGCAGTTCTTC,CASSVGGQGGNEQFF
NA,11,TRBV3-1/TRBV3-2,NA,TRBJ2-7,TGTGCCAGCAGCGGGGGCCCCGAGCAGTACTTC,CASSGGPEQYF
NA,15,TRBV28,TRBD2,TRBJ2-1,TGTGCCAGCACCGCAGGACTAGCGGGAGTCGGGGAGCAGTTCTTC,CASTAGLAGVGEQFF
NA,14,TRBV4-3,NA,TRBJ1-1,TGCGCCAGCAGCCAAGGGCTTGGAGGCACTGAAGCTTTCTTT,CASSQGLGGTEAFF
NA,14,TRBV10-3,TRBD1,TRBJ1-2,TGTGCCATCAGTGGGACAGGGGGAGGCTATGGCTACACCTTC,CAISGTGGGYGYTF
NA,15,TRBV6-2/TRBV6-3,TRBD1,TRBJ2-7,TGTGCCAGCAGCGACTCCGGGACAGGGTCCTACGAGCAGTACTTC,CASSDSGTGSYEQYF
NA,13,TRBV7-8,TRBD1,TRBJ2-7,TGTGCCAGCAGCACCTTGGACAGGCCCGAGCAGTACTTC,CASSTLDRPEQYF
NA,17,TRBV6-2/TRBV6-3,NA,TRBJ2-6,TGTGCCAGCAGTTACTCGGACAGCAACTCTGGGGCCAACGTCCTGACTTTC,CASSYSDSNSGANVLTF
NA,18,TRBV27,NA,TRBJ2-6,TGTGCCAGCAGTCCGCCGGGGGTACTGCACTCTGGGGCCAACGTCCTGACTTTC,CASSPPGVLHSGANVLTF
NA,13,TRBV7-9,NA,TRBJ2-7,TGTGCCAGCAGCACCCGGGACAACTACGAGCAGTACTTC,CASSTRDNYEQYF
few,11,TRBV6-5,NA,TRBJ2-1,TGTGCCAGCAGTTCCGACAGGATGCAGTTCTTC,CASSSDRMQFF
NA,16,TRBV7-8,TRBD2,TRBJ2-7,TGTGCCAGCAGCTTAGCGGCTAGCGGGGAGACCTACGAGCAGTACTTC,CASSLAASGETYEQYF
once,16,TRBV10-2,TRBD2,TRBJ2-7,TGCGCCAGCACCCAAGTAGCGGGAGGGGGGCCCTACGAGCAGTACTTC,CASTQVAGGGPYEQYF
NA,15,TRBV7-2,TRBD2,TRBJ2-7,TGTGCCAGCAGCCCAGGCTGGTTGCGGGAGGGCGAGCAGTACTTC,CASSPGWLREGEQYF
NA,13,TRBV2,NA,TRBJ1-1,TGTGCCAGCACAGGTCAGGGGAACACTGAAGCTTTCTTT,CASTGQGNTEAFF
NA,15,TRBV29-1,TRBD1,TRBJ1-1,TGCAGCGCTGGGGACAGTTATTTTATGAACACTGAAGCTTTCTTT,CSAGDSYFMNTEAFF
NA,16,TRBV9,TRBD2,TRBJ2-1,TGTGCCAGCAGCCCACGACTAGCGGGTGGATCCGATGAGCAGTTCTTC,CASSPRLAGGSDEQFF
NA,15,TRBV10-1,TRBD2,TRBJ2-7,TGCGCCAGCAGCGATCCGGGACTAGCGGCCTACGAGCAGTACTTC,CASSDPGLAAYEQYF
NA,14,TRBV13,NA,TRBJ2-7,TGTGCCAGCAGCTTTGAGGGAGGAAAGTACGAGCAGTACTTC,CASSFEGGKYEQYF
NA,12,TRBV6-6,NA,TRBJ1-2,TGTGCCAGCAGCACCGCGTCTTATGGCTACACCTTC,CASSTASYGYTF
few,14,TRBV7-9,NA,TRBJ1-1,TGTGCCAGCAGCTTACCAGGGTTGAGGTCTGAAGCTTTCTTT,CASSLPGLRSEAFF
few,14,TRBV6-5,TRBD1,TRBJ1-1,TGTGCCAGCAGTAACAGGGGTTTGAGGTCTGAAGCTTTCTTT,CASSNRGLRSEAFF
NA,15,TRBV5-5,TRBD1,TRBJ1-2,TGTGCCAGCAGCCCTCAGGACAGGGGGCTAGGTGGCTACACCTTC,CASSPQDRGLGGYTF
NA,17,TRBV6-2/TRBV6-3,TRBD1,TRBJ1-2,TGTGCCAGCAGTTACTCAGGCAGGGGGCGAGGGAACTATGGCTACACCTTC,CASSYSGRGRGNYGYTF
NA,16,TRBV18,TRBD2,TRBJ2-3,TGTGCCAGCTCACCAGCTTTAGCGGGGGCCGGAGATACGCAGTATTTT,CASSPALAGAGDTQYF
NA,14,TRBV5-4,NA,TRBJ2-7,TGTGCCAGCAGCTCGGGACAGCGGGCCTACGAGCAGTACTTC,CASSSGQRAYEQYF
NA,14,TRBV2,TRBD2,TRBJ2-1,TGTGCCAGCCAGACTAGCGGGAGGAGAAATGAGCAGTTCTTC,CASQTSGRRNEQFF
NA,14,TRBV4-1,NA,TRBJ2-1,TGCGCCAGCAGCCAAGAGGCTAGCTCGGGTGAGCAGTTCTTC,CASSQEASSGEQFF
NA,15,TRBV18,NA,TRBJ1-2,TGTGCCAGCTCACCACCCGGGACAAAACACTATGGCTACACCTTC,CASSPPGTKHYGYTF
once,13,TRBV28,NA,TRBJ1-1,TGTGCCAGCAGTACAAACGGGTGGACTGAAGCTTTCTTT,CASSTNGWTEAFF
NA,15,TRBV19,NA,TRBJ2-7,TGTGCCAGTAGTACCCAGGGGGGAAGGTTCTACGAGCAGTACTTC,CASSTQGGRFYEQYF
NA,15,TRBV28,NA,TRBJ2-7,TGTGCCAGCAGTTTTAGGGACTTATTAACCTACGAGCAGTACTTC,CASSFRDLLTYEQYF